These 10 T cell receptor beta chains share one sample of origin, sequenced in a study of Ad26.COV2.S vaccination and SARS-CoV-2 variants. The treatment was: some 20 received Ad26.COV2.S at low or high dose, single or two shots; about 5 received placebo; per-sample allocation not given. Sampling happened 63 days after the first vaccine or placebo injection. The assay was immunoSEQ multiplex PCR, and TCRdb's table has in-frame clones only and misses some. The table shows 500,000 or so clones, with around 90% occurring only once. Sequencing was performed on peripheral blood, taken in a trial of Ad26.COV2.S vaccine versus placebo. All receptors come from a person between 18 and 65 years old who received the Ad26.COV2.S COVID-19 vaccine or a placebo.

The J gene is TRBJ1-2, the V gene TRBV4-3; D remains ambiguous. Between the trimmed V and J ends, which lost 1 base and 4 bases, there was a span of 10 bases. This CDR3 has 14 residues. In germline, CDR1 is LGHNA, CDR2 YSLEER. The CDR3 region has the DNA TGCGCCAGCAGCCAAGTCACGGATGCCTATGGCTACACCTTC. Encoded protein: CASSQVTDAYGYTF.

This clone was recorded once. The chain recombines TRBV9 with TRBJ1-6, with D tentatively TRBD1 (6 bases). CDR1 and CDR2 (germline): SGDLS, YYNGEE. The CDR3 has 15 residues. V lost 0 bases to trimming and J lost 7 bases, with 11 bases between them. CDR3 sequence: CASSVGQGSNSPLHF. The CDR3 DNA is TGTGCCAGCAGCGTAGGTCAGGGGTCGAATTCACCCCTCCACTTT.

The rearrangement uses TRBV27 and TRBJ1-1; D unclear. V shed 2 bases and J shed 2 bases, with 9 bases lying between them. Germline V gene lookup returns CDR1 MNHEY and CDR2 SMNVEV (reference sequence). The CDR3 length is 14 residues. In DNA, the CDR3 is TGTGCCAGCAGTTTAAGGCAGGCTAACACTGAAGCTTTCTTT. Protein product: CASSLRQANTEAFF.

The chain is built from TRBV7-6 and TRBJ2-1; D is possibly TRBD2 (6 bases). CDR3 length: 15 residues. The V gene's germline CDR1 is SGHVS and CDR2 FNYEAQ. Trimming cost V 2 bases and J 6 bases, with 14 bases left between them. The CDR3 loop is CASSLTVGGLNEQFF. The CDR3 coding sequence is TGTGCCAGCAGCTTAACGGTGGGAGGTCTCAATGAGCAGTTCTTC.

The genes are TRBV28 and TRBJ1-6; D not resolved. Trimming pared 8 bases from V and 0 bases from J, leaving 5 bases between. The CDR3 spans 13 residues. Germline V lookup: CDR1 MDHEN, CDR2 SYDVKM. Here the CDR3 reads CASGFSYNSPLHF. In DNA, the CDR3 is TGTGCCAGCGGGTTCTCCTATAATTCACCCCTCCACTTT.

The chain couples TRBV11-3 to TRBJ2-4; D remains unclear. Germline CDR1 reads SGHNT; CDR2 reads YENEEA. With 4 bases removed from V and 5 bases from J, the gap between germline ends came to 6 bases. This CDR3 has 12 residues. CDR3 bases: TGTGCCAGCAGCTCCGGACAAAACATTCAGTACTTC. Translated: CASSSGQNIQYF.

V is TRBV9 and J is TRBJ2-2; 7 positions agree with TRBD1. The CDR3 runs to 16 residues. CDR1 and CDR2 from the germline V gene are SGDLS and YYNGEE. V dropped 4 bases and J dropped 4; count of bases not matched to a gene: 10. For the CDR3, the DNA is TGTGCCAGCAGCTTACGAGGACAGGAGACCACCGGGGAGCTGTTTTTT. Residues: CASSLRGQETTGELFF.

CDR3 residues: CASSGTNPPYNEQFF. The CDR3 bases are TGTGCCAGCAGTGGGACCAACCCCCCTTACAATGAGCAGTTCTTC. The rearrangement joins TRBV25-1 to TRBJ2-1; D is uncertain. This CDR3 has 15 residues. Germline V gene data show CDR1 as MGHDK and CDR2 as SYGVNS. V was shortened by 4 bases and J by 4 bases, with 14 bases between the two germline ends.

V and J are TRBV4-2 and TRBJ2-3; 10 nucleotides match TRBD2. V gave up 0 bases and J gave up 6 bases; unmatched junction bases: 9. Germline CDR1 LGHNA, CDR2 YNFKEQ. This CDR3 is built from 17 residues. In nucleotides, the CDR3 is TGTGCCAGCAGCCAAGATCGGCTAGCGGGAGATGGGGATACGCAGTATTTT. Protein product: CASSQDRLAGDGDTQYF.

V usage is TRBV7-2 and J usage is TRBJ1-2, with TRBD1 identical over 9 bases. CDR3 length equals 15 residues. CDR1 SGHTA and CDR2 FQGNSA come from the germline V gene. V gave up 4 bases and J gave up 2 bases; unmatched junction bases: 5. Here the CDR3 reads CASSSQTGGNYGYTF. The CDR3 DNA reads as TGTGCCAGCAGCTCCCAGACAGGGGGGAACTATGGCTACACCTTC.